This TCR beta chain was identified in a study of T-cell reconstitution after alpha-beta-depleted transplantation in children. The TCRbeta library incorporated unique molecular identifiers. In TCRdb, the PCR reads were re-called with MiXCR into one record per CDR3 protein. The sample shows about 690,000 distinct CDR3 sequences, 15% to 20% of them seen only once. V dropped 4 bases and J dropped 2; count of bases not matched to a gene: 5. Germline V CDR1 and CDR2: SGDLS, YYNGEE. The CDR3 runs 14 residues. This clonotype turned up a few times. The J gene is TRBJ1-2, the V gene TRBV9, with 7 bases matching TRBD1. This clonotype originated in a human donor who donated a stem cell graft to a child with acute myeloid leukemia. The specimen comprised PBMCs from the stem cell graft donor, sampled from the stem cell graft. The DNA for the CDR3 is TGTGCCAGCAGCTCACGACAGGGAAACTATGGCTACACCTTC. Protein sequence: CASSSRQGNYGYTF. Using reference TRBV9 and TRBJ1-2 for the parts outside the CDR3, the full variable domain is DSGVTQTPKHLITATGQRVTLRCSPRSGDLSVYWYQQSLDQGLQFLIQYYNGEERAKGNILERFSAQQFPDLHSELNLSSLELGDSALYFCASSSRQGNYGYTFGSGTRLTVV.